These T cell receptor delta chains were read from a single sample in a study of delta chains in infants with herpesvirus infections. TCRdb made new clone calls on the RT-PCR reads using CATT. The sample yields over a thousand delta-chain clones, around 32% seen once. The sample consisted of peripheral blood, taken at time point 1 of longitudinal follow-up. The source is a human donor who was a Ugandan infant, either HIV-exposed or HIV-unexposed (not recorded which). CDR3s include the opening cysteine and the closing phenylalanine or tryptophan. D genes are given only for firm matches. Size tells how often a clone was seen (once, few, many) or the class of an expanded clone, and some rows leave it out.

abundance: large
v_gene: TRDV1
d_gene: TRDD3
j_gene: TRDJ1
CDR3nt: TGTGCTCTTGGGGAATCTACATACTGGGGGATAAGATACGGCGATAAACTCATCTTT
CDR3aa: CALGESTYWGIRYGDKLIF

abundance: few
v_gene: TRDV1
d_gene: .
j_gene: TRDJ1
CDR3nt: TGTGCTCTTGGGGAACTAGGGCCGCCCCTTCCTACGATGAACTGGGGGATCCAAATAGCAGGTAAACTCATCTTT
CDR3aa: CALGELGPPLPTMNWGIQIAGKLIF

abundance: large
v_gene: TRDV2
d_gene: TRDD3
j_gene: TRDJ2
CDR3nt: TGTGCCTGTTACACCTGGGGGATGACAGCACAACTCTTCTTT
CDR3aa: CACYTWGMTAQLFF

abundance: large
v_gene: TRDV2
d_gene: TRDD3
j_gene: TRDJ3
CDR3nt: TGTGCCTGTGACACTGGGGGATACGCAACCTGGGACACCCGACAGATGTTTTTC
CDR3aa: CACDTGGYATWDTRQMFF

abundance: few
v_gene: TRDV1
d_gene: .
j_gene: TRDJ1
CDR3nt: TGTGCTCTTGGGGAACTGGCCCCTACCCGGGGGACCGTTAAGCGCACCGATAAACTCATCTTT
CDR3aa: CALGELAPTRGTVKRTDKLIF

abundance: .
v_gene: TRDV2
d_gene: TRDD3
j_gene: TRDJ1
CDR3nt: TGTGCCTGTGACACCGTACTGGGGGATACCGATAAACTCATCTTT
CDR3aa: CACDTVLGDTDKLIF

abundance: .
v_gene: TRDV2
d_gene: .
j_gene: TRDJ3
CDR3nt: TGTGCCTGTGACACCGTTGGGGCTACCAGCTCCTGGGACACCAGACAGATGTTTTTC
CDR3aa: CACDTVGATSSWDTRQMFF

abundance: .
v_gene: TRDV1
d_gene: .
j_gene: TRDJ1
CDR3nt: TGTGCTCTTGGGGAACGCCTCGGAAAGAATTACACCGATAAACTCATCTTT
CDR3aa: CALGERLGKNYTDKLIF

abundance: few
v_gene: TRDV1
d_gene: TRDD3
j_gene: TRDJ1
CDR3nt: TGTGCTCTTGGGACAACTTCCTCCACTGGGGGTAGTACCGATAAACTCATCTTT
CDR3aa: CALGTTSSTGGSTDKLIF

abundance: medium-sized
v_gene: TRDV1
d_gene: TRDD3
j_gene: TRDJ1
CDR3nt: TGTGCTCTTGGGGACCCCCTTTCCCATCTACGTACTGGGGCAAACACCGATAAACTCATCTTT
CDR3aa: CALGDPLSHLRTGANTDKLIF

abundance: medium-sized
v_gene: TRDV1
d_gene: .
j_gene: TRDJ1
CDR3nt: TGTGCTCTTGGGGATCCAAGGGAGGATCCGTACACCGATAAACTCATCTTT
CDR3aa: CALGDPREDPYTDKLIF

abundance: medium-sized
v_gene: TRDV1
d_gene: TRDD2
j_gene: TRDJ1
CDR3nt: TGTGCTCTTGGGGAACGAGGGGTTTTCCTACCCCACCGGCTGTACACCGATAAACTCATCTTT
CDR3aa: CALGERGVFLPHRLYTDKLIF

abundance: .
v_gene: TRDV3
d_gene: TRDD3
j_gene: TRDJ1
CDR3nt: TGTGCCCCACGACTGGGGATACGCGTAGGAACCGATAAACTCATCTTT
CDR3aa: CAPRLGIRVGTDKLIF

abundance: medium-sized
v_gene: TRAV23/DV6
d_gene: .
j_gene: TRDJ1
CDR3nt: TGTGCTGTGAAGGGTACTGGGTCCGATAAACTCATCTTT
CDR3aa: CAVKGTGSDKLIF

abundance: large
v_gene: TRDV2
d_gene: TRDD3
j_gene: TRDJ3
CDR3nt: TGTGCCTGTGACAATACTGGGGGATACTGGGACACCCGACAGATGTTTTTC
CDR3aa: CACDNTGGYWDTRQMFF